This T cell receptor (beta chain) stems from a study of blood T cell repertoires in COVID-19. Study context: Sites in the United States, Italy and Spain provided acute and convalescent COVID-19 samples.

During active infection, Seattle patients enrolled and were then monitored through disease. Original analysis: From reference gene primer amplification, estimates of nucleated cell counts were derived. The repertoire was sequenced with immunoSEQ multiplex PCR; TCRdb's copy has only in-frame clones and lacks some. V and J calls plus clone size are reproduced from that table; the DNA served to infer D and trimming. In the table there are just over 300,000 clones, under 90% of which are singletons. V was pared by 3 bases and J by 1 base, with 10 bases between. The CDR3 sequence is 15 residues long. Germline V gene lookup returns CDR1 MNHNS and CDR2 SASEGT.

V and J are TRBV6-1 and TRBJ1-5; D might be TRBD1 (5 bases). The receptor comes from a woman aged 30 to 39 with COVID-19, enrolled during active disease. Sample: peripheral blood. CDR3 sequence reads: CASSDSRQSNQPQHF. The CDR3 DNA reads TGTGCCAGCAGTGATTCGAGACAGAGCAATCAGCCCCAGCATTTT.